Here is one T cell receptor beta chain with its context. The table came from immunoSEQ multiplex PCR; TCRdb's copy has only in-frame clones and leaves some out. The sample records 20,000 or so clones, around 82% being singletons. The CDR3 runs 16 residues. V lost 4 bases to trimming and J lost 5 bases, with 21 bases between them. From germline, CDR1 is SGHDT and CDR2 YYEEEE. These data are taken from a study of OX40 agonist ivuxolimab in advanced cancers. This sample comprised CD4+ or CD8+ T cells sorted from blood, obtained in a trial of the OX40 agonist ivuxolimab. The chain recombines TRBV5-6 with TRBJ1-1, with D hard to call. The TCR originated in an adult with an advanced solid tumor such as melanoma, head and neck, liver or kidney cancer. For the CDR3, the DNA is TGTGCCAGCAGCCTGAGCAGGATGGGGATCCCAACTGAAGCTTTCTTT. Its protein product is CASSLSRMGIPTEAFF.